The rows below give T cell receptor beta chains drawn from one sample of a study of spatial heterogeneity in lung cancer. TCRdb called the 5' RACE reads again in MiXCR, with one record for every CDR3 protein. The repertoire holds about 11,000 distinct CDR3 sequences, with roughly an eighth as singletons. The sample here was lung tumor tissue, taken at surgery. These receptors all stem from a female donor with early-stage non-small cell lung cancer. The CDR3 runs from the conserved cysteine through the conserved F or W. Each record gives: CDR3 length, D gene, clone size, J gene, V gene, CDR3 protein, CDR3 DNA. The D gene is left open where the match is weak. Clone size appears in some rows only: once, few, many, or a class for an expanded clone.

>13|-|few|TRBJ2-7|TRBV5-1
CASSQVTGSEQYF
TGCGCCAGCAGCCAGGTGACAGGATCCGAGCAGTACTTC
>15|-|-|TRBJ1-5|TRBV12-3/TRBV12-4
CASSFDRSGRGAQHF
TGTGCCAGCAGCTTCGACAGATCGGGCCGGGGGGCCCAGCATTTT
>13|-|many|TRBJ2-5|TRBV18
CASSPSDVGTQYF
TGTGCCAGCTCACCTTCCGACGTTGGGACCCAGTACTTC
>15|-|few|TRBJ2-7|TRBV7-3
CASSLTGLPPYEQYF
TGTGCCAGCAGCTTAACCGGTTTGCCTCCTTACGAGCAGTACTTC
>14|-|few|TRBJ2-2|TRBV5-8
CASSLGRNTGELFF
TGTGCCAGCAGCTTGGGGCGCAACACCGGGGAGCTGTTTTTT
>16|TRBD2|medium-sized|TRBJ2-3|TRBV20-1
CSARPLRLAPTDTQYF
TGCAGTGCTAGGCCCCTTCGACTAGCGCCCACAGATACGCAGTATTTT
>12|TRBD2|medium-sized|TRBJ2-1|TRBV7-2
CASSLGLAGQFF
TGTGCCAGCAGCTTGGGACTAGCGGGACAGTTCTTC
>13|-|-|TRBJ1-1|TRBV29-1
CSARGSPYTEAFF
TGCAGCGCCAGGGGATCTCCATACACTGAAGCTTTCTTT
>13|-|medium-sized|TRBJ2-5|TRBV7-3
CASSLGVGVAQYF
TGTGCCAGCAGCTTAGGGGTCGGGGTGGCCCAGTACTTC
>12|-|many|TRBJ2-2|TRBV11-2
CASSLGVLELFF
TGTGCCAGCAGCTTAGGGGTTTTGGAGCTGTTTTTT
>14|-|many|TRBJ2-1|TRBV20-1
CSAGRAGLSNEQFF
TGCAGTGCTGGGCGGGCGGGGCTGTCTAATGAGCAGTTCTTC
>19|TRBD2|few|TRBJ2-3|TRBV7-2
CASSRSSLYAGGPTDTQYF
TGTGCCAGCAGCCGATCTTCTCTCTACGCGGGAGGGCCCACAGATACGCAGTATTTT
>15|-|-|TRBJ1-4|TRBV5-6
CASSGTGVRDEKLFF
TGTGCCAGCAGCGGAACCGGGGTCAGGGATGAAAAACTGTTTTTT
>14|-|large|TRBJ1-2|TRBV20-1
CSAEGGQNRDGYTF
TGCAGTGCCGAGGGAGGACAGAACAGGGACGGCTACACCTTC
>12|-|few|TRBJ1-6|TRBV10-1
CASSRENSPLHF
TGCGCCAGCAGCCGGGAGAATTCACCCCTCCACTTT
>13|-|many|TRBJ2-5|TRBV18
CASSPTSGETQYF
TGTGCCAGCTCACCTACCTCGGGGGAGACCCAGTACTTC
>14|TRBD2|medium-sized|TRBJ2-1|TRBV30
CAWAAGAPWNEQFF
TGTGCCTGGGCAGCGGGGGCGCCTTGGAATGAGCAGTTCTTC
>14|TRBD2|-|TRBJ2-3|TRBV20-1
CSALGTSATDTQYF
TGCAGTGCTCTTGGGACTAGCGCGACAGATACGCAGTATTTT
>13|-|-|TRBJ2-5|TRBV10-3
CAISAGVQETQYF
TGTGCCATCAGTGCTGGGGTCCAAGAGACCCAGTACTTC
>15|-|many|TRBJ1-3|TRBV18
CASSPTGSSGNTIYF
TGTGCCAGCTCACCGACGGGGAGCTCTGGAAACACCATATATTTT
>14|TRBD1|many|TRBJ1-3|TRBV25-1
CASSLTGARNTIYF
TGTGCCAGCAGTCTAACAGGGGCGAGAAACACCATATATTTT
>13|-|many|TRBJ1-1|TRBV7-2
CASSLVWNTEAFF
TGTGCCAGCAGCTTGGTATGGAACACTGAAGCTTTCTTT
>14|TRBD1|-|TRBJ2-7|TRBV9
CASSVDNRGREQYF
TGTGCCAGCAGCGTAGATAACAGGGGTCGCGAGCAGTACTTC
>14|-|many|TRBJ1-1|TRBV9
CASSVAWQNTEAFF
TGTGCCAGCAGCGTAGCTTGGCAGAACACTGAAGCTTTCTTT
>13|-|many|TRBJ2-7|TRBV12-5
CASGWGDTYEQYF
TGTGCTAGTGGTTGGGGTGACACCTACGAGCAGTACTTC
>12|-|many|TRBJ1-4|TRBV30
CAWSTVGSNQFF
TGTGCCTGGAGTACCGTCGGGAGTAATCAGTTTTTT
>14|-|many|TRBJ1-2|TRBV18
CASSPDLGSHGYTF
TGTGCCAGCTCACCAGATCTGGGAAGCCATGGCTACACCTTC